This T cell receptor (gamma chain) comes out of a study of gamma delta lymphoproliferative disorders and STAT genes. Study background: Gamma-chain libraries were built from at least 50 ng of genomic DNA with the LymphoTrack Dx TCRG Assay.

After removal of 2 bases from V and 4 bases from J, the junction contained 8 bases not matched to a gene. From germline, CDR1 is GITISATS and CDR2 ISYDGTV (reference sequence). This CDR3 spans 14 amino acids. Findings of the study overall: In whole-repertoire clustering, gamma separated patients from controls, unlike delta.

TCRdb re-called the multiplex PCR reads via CATT. This table holds about 2,300 gamma-chain clones, 12% found once. As regards this clone: The antigen remains unidentified.

The receptor sequences were amplified from genomic DNA of peripheral blood mononuclear cells. The sample comprised blood. This TCR was recovered from a human donor with gamma-delta T-cell large granular lymphocyte leukemia. The chain combines TRGV9 with TRGJ1 or TRGJ2. The J gene, not given by TCRdb, was assigned here from a germline match of the nucleotide sequence. CDR3 protein: CALWEALEYYKKLF. The CDR3 DNA reads TGTGCCTTGTGGGAGGCCTTGGAATATTATAAGAAACTCTTT.